The source of this TCR beta chain is a study of T cells in Graves' hyperthyroidism and ophthalmopathy. Amplified regions were TCR beta CDR3 sequences from RNA transcripts. First-round RT-PCR targeting the TCR CDR3 was performed with the HTBI primer set. MiXCR, applied by TCRdb to the multiplex PCR reads, yields one record per CDR3 protein. The data hold 300,000 to 400,000 distinct CDR3 sequences, with roughly a fifth observed a single time. Lactation, pregnancy, other autoimmune disease or uncontrolled infection led to exclusion of patients. This clonotype was seen many times. Its antigen is undetermined. Notes on the study in general: Model-based prediction identified ophthalmopathy a median around seven months prior to its onset.

J gave up 1 base and V 8 bases, and 10 bases lay outside the gene matches. Germline-derived CDR1 and CDR2 are SQVTM and ANQGSEA. The CDR3 extends over 14 amino acids. Sequenced input: blood. The chain carries TRBV29-1 and TRBJ1-1; 7 bases are shared with TRBD1. The sequence derives from a woman in her forties or fifties with Graves' hyperthyroidism. CDR3 amino acids: CSSLDRRPNTEAFF. Here the CDR3 DNA reads TGCAGCTCCTTGGACAGGCGCCCGAACACTGAAGCTTTCTTT. The whole variable domain, filled in from reference TRBV29-1 and TRBJ1-1, reads SAVISQKPSRDICQRGTSLTIQCQVDSQVTMMFWYRQQPGQSLTLIATANQGSEATYESGFVIDKFPISRPNLTFSTLTVSNMSPEDSSIYLCSSLDRRPNTEAFFGQGTRLTVV.